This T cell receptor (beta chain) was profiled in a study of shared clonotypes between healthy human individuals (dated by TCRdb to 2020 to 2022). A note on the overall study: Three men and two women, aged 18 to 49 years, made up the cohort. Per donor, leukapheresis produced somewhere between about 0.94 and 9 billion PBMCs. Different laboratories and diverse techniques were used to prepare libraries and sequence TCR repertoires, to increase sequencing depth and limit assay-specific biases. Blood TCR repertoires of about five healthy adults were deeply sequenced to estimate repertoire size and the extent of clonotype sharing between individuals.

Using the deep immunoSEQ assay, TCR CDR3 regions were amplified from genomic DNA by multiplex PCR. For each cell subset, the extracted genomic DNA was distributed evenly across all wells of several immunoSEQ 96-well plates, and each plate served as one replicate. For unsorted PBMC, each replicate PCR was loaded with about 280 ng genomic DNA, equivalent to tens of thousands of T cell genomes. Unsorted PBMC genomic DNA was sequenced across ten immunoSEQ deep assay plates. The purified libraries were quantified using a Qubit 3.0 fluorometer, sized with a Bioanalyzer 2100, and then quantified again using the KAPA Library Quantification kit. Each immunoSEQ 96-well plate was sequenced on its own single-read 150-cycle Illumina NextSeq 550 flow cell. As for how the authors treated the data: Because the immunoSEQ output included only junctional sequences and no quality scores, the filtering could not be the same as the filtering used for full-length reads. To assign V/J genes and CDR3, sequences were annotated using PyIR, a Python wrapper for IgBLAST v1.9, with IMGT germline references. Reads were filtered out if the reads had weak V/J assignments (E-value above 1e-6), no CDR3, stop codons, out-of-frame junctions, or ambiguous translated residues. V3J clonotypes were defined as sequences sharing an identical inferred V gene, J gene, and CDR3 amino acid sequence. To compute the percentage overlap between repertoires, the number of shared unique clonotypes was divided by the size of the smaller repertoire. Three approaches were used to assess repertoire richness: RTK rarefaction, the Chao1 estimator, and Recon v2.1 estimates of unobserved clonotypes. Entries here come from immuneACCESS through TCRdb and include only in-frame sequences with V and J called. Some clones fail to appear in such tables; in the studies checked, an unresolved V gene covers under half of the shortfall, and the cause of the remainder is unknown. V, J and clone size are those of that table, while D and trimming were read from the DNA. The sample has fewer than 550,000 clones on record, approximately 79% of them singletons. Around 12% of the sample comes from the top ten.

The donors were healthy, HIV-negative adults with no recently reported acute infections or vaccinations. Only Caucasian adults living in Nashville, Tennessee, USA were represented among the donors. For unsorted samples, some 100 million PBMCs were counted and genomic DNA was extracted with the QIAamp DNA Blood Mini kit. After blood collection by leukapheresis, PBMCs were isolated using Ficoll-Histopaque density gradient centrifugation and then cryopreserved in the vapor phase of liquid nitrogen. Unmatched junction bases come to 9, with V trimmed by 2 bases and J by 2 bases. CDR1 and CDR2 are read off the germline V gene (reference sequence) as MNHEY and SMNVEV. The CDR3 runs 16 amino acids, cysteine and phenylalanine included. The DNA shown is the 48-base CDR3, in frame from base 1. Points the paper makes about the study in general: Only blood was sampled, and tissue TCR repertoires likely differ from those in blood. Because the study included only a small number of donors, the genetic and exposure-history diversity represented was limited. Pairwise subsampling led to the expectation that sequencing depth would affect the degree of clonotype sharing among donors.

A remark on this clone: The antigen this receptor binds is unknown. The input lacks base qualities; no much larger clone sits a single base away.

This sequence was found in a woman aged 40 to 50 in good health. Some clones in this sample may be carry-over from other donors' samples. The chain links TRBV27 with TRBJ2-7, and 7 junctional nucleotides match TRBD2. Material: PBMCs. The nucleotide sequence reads TGTGCCAGCAGTTTAATGGGGGAGGGTCCGGCCTACGAGCAGTACTTC. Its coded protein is CASSLMGEGPAYEQYF.